These 17 T cell receptor beta chains were sequenced from one sample in a study of blood T cell repertoires in COVID-19. The table came from immunoSEQ multiplex PCR; TCRdb's copy has only in-frame clones and leaves some out. The top ten clones hold approximately 6% of a sample with some 40,000 clones, about 90% of them seen once. Input material: peripheral blood. The receptors were gathered from a woman of 80 years or more with acute or convalescent COVID-19.

This clone was seen once. The chain's CDR3 is CPTGRDKVRSTEAFF. The CDR3 region has the DNA TGTCCAACTGGCAGGGATAAGGTGCGGAGCACTGAAGCTTTCTTT. The chain employs TRBV6-5 and TRBJ1-1; perhaps TRBD1 as D (5 bases). The CDR3 spans 15 residues. Looked up from germline, CDR1 is MNHEY and CDR2 is SVGAGI.

J is TRBJ1-2 and V is TRBV6-5, with TRBD1 identical over 10 bases. Germline loops: CDR1 MNHEY, CDR2 SVGAGI. There are 14 residues in the CDR3. The J segment lost 3 bases and the V segment lost 6 bases, leaving 4 bases of the junction unmatched. CDR3 sequence: CASSLTGGDYGYTF. Here the CDR3 DNA reads TGTGCCAGCAGCCTGACAGGGGGCGACTATGGCTACACCTTC.

The chain couples TRBV9 to TRBJ2-6; 9 bases are shared with TRBD1. The V gene end was trimmed by 1 base and the J gene end by 0 bases; junction bases not matched to a gene: 5. CDR1 and CDR2 from the germline V gene are SGDLS and YYNGEE. This CDR3 is 18 amino acids long. DNA for the CDR3: TGTGCCAGCAGCGTACGGACAGGGGACATCTCTGGGGCCAACGTCCTGACTTTC. Translation: CASSVRTGDISGANVLTF.

The chain has TRBV5-4 and TRBJ1-2, with 9 positions matching TRBD1. CDR1 and CDR2 (germline): SGHNT, YYREEE (reference sequence). This CDR3 has 16 residues. V shed 4 bases and J 3 bases; nucleotides not matched to a gene: 10. CDR3 in amino acids: CASSQPRQGGYYGYTF. Here the CDR3 DNA reads TGTGCCAGCAGCCAACCCCGACAGGGGGGTTACTATGGCTACACCTTC.

The chain recombines TRBV5-1 with TRBJ1-4; no reliable D call. The V gene's germline CDR1 is SGHRS and CDR2 YFSETQ. The CDR3 sequence is 14 residues long. V was shortened by 1 base and J by 0 bases, with 4 bases between the two germline ends. CDR3 loop: CASSLTATNEKLFF. In nucleotides, the CDR3 is TGCGCCAGCAGCTTGACAGCAACTAATGAAAAACTGTTTTTT.

This chain joins TRBV30 and TRBJ2-3; D gene unclear. Trimming shortened V by 5 bases and J by 1 base, and 13 bases separated the two germline ends. CDR3 length: 14 residues. From germline, CDR1 is GTSNPN and CDR2 SVGIG (reference sequence). CDR3 bases: TGTGCCTGGGAGCCTTCCGAAGGCACAGATACGCAGTATTTT. Its protein product is CAWEPSEGTDTQYF.

J is TRBJ1-5 and V is TRBV19, with 8 bases matching TRBD1. The germline V gene has CDR1 LNHDA and CDR2 SQIVND (reference sequence). This CDR3 is built from 16 residues. Unmatched junction bases numbered 14, after V lost 10 bases and J lost 3 bases. CDR3 amino acids: CATSDRGLTFNQPQHF. In DNA form, the CDR3 reads TGTGCCACCTCCGACAGGGGTTTAACCTTCAATCAGCCCCAGCATTTT.

The J gene is TRBJ1-6, the V gene TRBV5-4; 8 bases are a match to TRBD1. Germline V gene lookup returns CDR1 SGHNT and CDR2 YYREEE (reference sequence). The CDR3 runs 15 residues. V lost 4 bases, J lost 5 bases, and 5 bases stayed unmatched. The CDR3 DNA sequence: TGTGCCAGCAGCCAACAGGGGGGAGATAATTCACCCCTCCACTTT. Protein: CASSQQGGDNSPLHF.

This chain links TRBV23-1 with TRBJ2-2; TRBD2 matches at 15 bases. TRBV23-1 is recorded as an ORF, its role being uncertain. Trimming at V came to 2 bases and at J to 2 bases, leaving 9 bases not matched to a gene. The CDR3 sequence is 20 residues long. The CDR3 reads CASSQAPGTSGGHNTGELFF. The CDR3 DNA reads as TGCGCCAGCAGTCAAGCCCCTGGGACTAGCGGGGGGCACAACACCGGGGAGCTGTTTTTT.

As DNA, the CDR3 is TGTGCCAGTAGTTCCGAACCGAGGACAGGAAGATCCTACGAGCAGTACTTC. Its translation is CASSSEPRTGRSYEQYF. V usage is TRBV19 and J usage is TRBJ2-7, with 7 nucleotides matching TRBD1. The CDR3 has 17 amino acids. Germline-derived CDR1 and CDR2 are LNHDA and SQIVND (reference sequence). V lost 5 bases and J lost 1; bases outside the gene matches: 14. The variable domain in full, with the rest retrieved from reference TRBV19 and TRBJ2-7, is DGGITQSPKYLFRKEGQNVTLSCEQNLNHDAMYWYRQDPGQGLRLIYYSQIVNDFQKGDIAEGYSVSREKKESFPLTVTSAQKNPTAFYLCASSSEPRTGRSYEQYFGPGTRLTVT.

The chain recombines TRBV7-2 with TRBJ2-1; 7 bases align to TRBD1. The CDR3 contains 16 residues. The trim removed 3 bases at V and 2 bases at J, leaving 7 bases unmatched. Germline lookup yields CDR1 SGHTA and CDR2 FQGNSA. DNA for the CDR3: TGTGCCAGCAGCTTGTTCGGGACAGTTGCCTACAATGAGCAGTTCTTC. Translating gives CASSLFGTVAYNEQFF.

The CDR3 nucleotides read TGTGCCAGCAACTTTGGGTTGGCCCCCGGGTCCTATAATTCACCCCTCCACTTT. Translating gives CASNFGLAPGSYNSPLHF. V usage is TRBV14 and J usage is TRBJ1-6; D is uncertain. Between the trimmed V and J ends, which lost 7 bases and 1 base, there was a span of 20 bases. The CDR3 spans 18 residues. In germline, CDR1 is SGHDN, CDR2 FVKESK.

The gene calls are TRBV7-2 and TRBJ2-1; tentatively, D is TRBD1 (6 bases). There are 15 residues in the CDR3. V was shortened by 5 bases and J by 8 bases, with 19 bases between the two germline ends. From germline, CDR1 is SGHTA and CDR2 FQGNSA. This CDR3 is CASSEEGRGVDEQFF. For the CDR3, the DNA is TGTGCCAGCAGCGAAGAGGGCAGGGGAGTCGATGAGCAGTTCTTC.

The rearrangement joins TRBV25-1 to TRBJ1-6, with a possible D match to TRBD1 (6 bases). CDR1 is MGHDK and CDR2 is SYGVNS in the germline V gene. The CDR3 runs 14 residues. V shed 10 bases and J shed 9 bases, with 19 bases lying between them. In nucleotides, the CDR3 is TGTGCCACCTCGGAGGGGGGGTTTAGTTCACCCCTCCACTTT. This translates into CATSEGGFSSPLHF.

V is TRBV5-6 and J is TRBJ2-1; a weak D match, TRBD1 (5 bases). There are 15 residues in the CDR3. The germline V and J ends were trimmed by 1 base and 0 bases, with 8 bases remaining between them. Germline V gene data show CDR1 as SGHDT and CDR2 as YYEEEE. As DNA, the CDR3 is TGTGCCAGCAGCTTGAGGGGCCGCTCCTACAATGAGCAGTTCTTC. It codes for CASSLRGRSYNEQFF.

The chain carries TRBV11-2 and TRBJ2-3, with TRBD1 matching 7 bases. V dropped 5 bases and J dropped 1; count of bases not matched to a gene: 6. Germline CDR1 SGHAT, CDR2 FQNNGV. This CDR3 region has 15 residues. The CDR3 spells CASSLRTGRTDTQYF. In DNA, the CDR3 is TGTGCCAGCAGCCTTAGGACAGGCCGCACAGATACGCAGTATTTT.

This clone came up a few times. The V gene is TRBV2, the J gene TRBJ1-2; 7 nucleotides align to TRBD1. From germline, CDR1 is SNHLY and CDR2 FYNNEI. The CDR3 is 14 amino acids. J gave up 5 bases and V 3 bases, and 6 bases lay outside the gene matches. In nucleotides, the CDR3 is TGTGCCAGCAGTGAGCAGGGGGAATCGTATGGCTACACCTTC. Amino acids: CASSEQGESYGYTF.